This T cell receptor beta chain was sequenced for a study of blood T cell repertoires in COVID-19. Study background: Sites in the United States, Italy and Spain provided acute and convalescent COVID-19 samples. The cDNA or gDNA used as material had been derived from T cells, B-cell-depleted T cells, or PBMCs.

This CDR3 has 16 amino acids. Germline loops: CDR1 KGHSH, CDR2 LQKENI. Trimming took 3 bases from V and 4 from J; bases not matched to a gene: 5. Assay used: immunoSEQ multiplex PCR; TCRdb lists only in-frame clones, some missing. The sample contains about 240,000 clones, about 86% of which appear only once. The receptor was derived from a man aged 60 to 75 with acute or convalescent COVID-19. The chain carries TRBV18 and TRBJ2-2; 10 nucleotides agree with TRBD1. Material: peripheral blood. The CDR3 DNA sequence: TGTGCCAGCTCACCCCGACAGGGGGCAGTCACCGGGGAGCTGTTTTTT. The encoded protein is CASSPRQGAVTGELFF.